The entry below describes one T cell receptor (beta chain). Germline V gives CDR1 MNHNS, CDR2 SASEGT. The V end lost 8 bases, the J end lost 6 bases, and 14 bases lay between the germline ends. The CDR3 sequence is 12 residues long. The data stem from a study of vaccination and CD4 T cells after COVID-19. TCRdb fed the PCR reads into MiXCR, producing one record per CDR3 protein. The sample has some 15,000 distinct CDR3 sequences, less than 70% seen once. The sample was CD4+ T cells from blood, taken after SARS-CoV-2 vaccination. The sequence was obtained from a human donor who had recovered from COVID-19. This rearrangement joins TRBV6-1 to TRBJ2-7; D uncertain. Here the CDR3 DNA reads TGTGCCAGCGGCCGACTGGCCTCCGAGCAGTACTTC. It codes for CASGRLASEQYF.